The clone carrying this TCR beta chain was detected ten times or more. No antigen is known for it. The read finishes 3 residues shy of the CDR3 end, and the germline J gene is used to complete it. The data stem from a study of T cell clonality in common variable immunodeficiency. Study-wide points: CVID subjects had higher TCRbeta clonality than healthy controls, most marked in about a third.

This CDR3 spans 14 amino acids. With 7 bases clipped from V and 5 bases from J, the junction kept 11 bases outside the gene matches. Germline V gene data show CDR1 as MNHEY and CDR2 as SVGEGT. Sequencing was performed with immunoSEQ multiplex PCR; in TCRdb, only in-frame clones are kept and a portion is missing. In total the sample includes roughly 55,000 clones, none of them seen once. The material sequenced was peripheral blood mononuclear cells. The receptor comes from a person between 18 and 69 years old in good health. This chain joins TRBV6-2 or TRBV6-3 and TRBJ2-7; TRBD1 aligns across 7 bases. The sequenced CDR3 bases are TGTGCCAGCACCTGGACAGGTCCCCTCAACGAG. Residues: CASTWTGPLNE. The CDR3 in its entirety is CASTWTGPLNEQYF.